One sample yielded the 19 T cell receptor beta chains listed below, sequenced in a study of radiotherapy plus CTLA-4 blockade in lung cancer. Sequencing used immunoSEQ multiplex PCR; TCRdb keeps in-frame clones, though not all of them. The table shows around 40,000 clones, with more than 60% occurring only once. Specimen: peripheral blood, collected from a patient treated with radiotherapy plus ipilimumab. The receptors were gathered from a human donor with non-small cell lung cancer who had stable disease on radiotherapy plus ipilimumab.

V usage is TRBV19 and J usage is TRBJ1-4, with D possibly matching TRBD1 (6 bases). The ends were cut back, 5 bases at V and 4 bases at J, with 11 bases in the middle. This CDR3 has 14 amino acids. The germline CDR1 and CDR2 sequences are LNHDA and SQIVND (reference sequence). CDR3 in amino acids: CASSPGQRNEKLFF. The DNA of the CDR3 is TGTGCCAGTAGTCCAGGACAGCGTAATGAAAAACTGTTTTTT.

This chain connects TRBV15 to TRBJ2-3, with D hard to call. Trimming took off 2 bases at V and 0 bases at J, with 15 bases between the two ends. This CDR3 region has 17 residues. CDR1 LNHNV and CDR2 YYDKDF come from the germline V gene (reference sequence). Written as DNA, the CDR3 is TGTGCCACCAGCAGATTTCCTAGAAGCGCTAGCACAGATACGCAGTATTTT. Residues: CATSRFPRSASTDTQYF.

The chain carries TRBV4-3 and TRBJ2-1; TRBD2 is a possible D gene (7 bases). This CDR3 is built from 16 residues. The germline gives CDR1 LGHNA, CDR2 YSLEER. V shed 1 base and J shed 7 bases, with 17 bases lying between them. CDR3 loop: CASSQGGGGERNEQFF. The CDR3 DNA is TGCGCCAGCAGCCAAGGGGGCGGGGGCGAGAGGAATGAGCAGTTCTTC.

The chain joins TRBV4-3 to TRBJ1-5, with a weak D call TRBD1 (5 bases). This CDR3 is 14 amino acids long. The V end was cut by 3 bases, the J end by 6 bases, with 12 bases between. The germline CDR1 and CDR2 sequences are LGHNA and YSLEER. CDR3 coding DNA: TGCGCCAGCAGCCAGGGGGGGTTCGGTCAGCCCCAGCATTTT. Protein product: CASSQGGFGQPQHF.

This clone was seen a handful of times. The chain has TRBV5-1 and TRBJ1-1; D is ambiguous. CDR1 and CDR2 from the germline V gene are SGHRS and YFSETQ. Trimming removed 4 bases at V and 0 bases at J, with 7 bases between. The CDR3 contains 13 residues. The CDR3: CASSPIVNTEAFF. CDR3 coding DNA: TGCGCCAGCAGCCCCATTGTGAACACTGAAGCTTTCTTT.

A single count supports this clone. The genes are TRBV9 and TRBJ1-6, with TRBD1 as a possible D gene (6 bases). The V end was cut by 0 bases, the J end by 10 bases, with 8 bases between. The length of the CDR3 is 13 residues. The germline V gene has CDR1 SGDLS and CDR2 YYNGEE. This CDR3 is CASSVEGGSPLHF. DNA for the CDR3: TGTGCCAGCAGCGTAGAGGGGGGGTCACCCCTCCACTTT. Combining the CDR3 with reference TRBV9 and TRBJ1-6 gives the whole variable domain DSGVTQTPKHLITATGQRVTLRCSPRSGDLSVYWYQQSLDQGLQFLIQYYNGEERAKGNILERFSAQQFPDLHSELNLSSLELGDSALYFCASSVEGGSPLHFGNGTRLTVT.

The V call is TRBV5-5, the J call TRBJ1-1, with 9 nucleotides matching TRBD1. Trimming took 4 bases from V and 5 from J; bases not matched to a gene: 9. CDR1 is SGHKS, CDR2 YYEKEE, per germline (reference sequence). CDR3 length: 15 residues. The DNA for the CDR3 is TGTGCCAGCAGCCTATACAGGGGGCAGGAGACTGAAGCTTTCTTT. This codes for CASSLYRGQETEAFF.

The chain employs TRBV20-1 and TRBJ1-2; 7 nucleotides line up with TRBD1. Germline V gene sequence: CDR1 DFQATT, CDR2 SNEGSKA (reference sequence). The CDR3 runs 11 residues. V was pared by 5 bases and J by 4 bases, with 1 base of the junction left unmatched. CDR3 sequence (DNA): TGCAGTGCTGGGACAGCCTATGGCTACACCTTC. It is translated as CSAGTAYGYTF.

The rearrangement joins TRBV2 to TRBJ2-3, with TRBD2 as a possible D gene (5 bases). Trimming took off 7 bases at V and 3 bases at J, with 8 bases between the two ends. This CDR3 comprises 12 residues. The germline CDR1 and CDR2 sequences are SNHLY and FYNNEI. The chain's CDR3 is CASTGITDTQYF. The CDR3 DNA sequence: TGTGCCAGCACCGGGATTACAGATACGCAGTATTTT. Variable domain in full (rest from reference TRBV2 and TRBJ2-3): EPEVTQTPSHQVTQMGQEVILRCVPISNHLYFYWYRQILGQKVEFLVSFYNNEISEKSEIFDDQFSVERPDGSNFTLKIRSTKLEDSAMYFCASTGITDTQYFGPGTRLTVL.

The J gene is TRBJ2-3, the V gene TRBV7-9; 9 bases agree with TRBD2. The CDR3 consists of 15 residues. V lost 5 bases, J lost 4 bases, and 7 bases stayed unmatched. The germline gives CDR1 SEHNR, CDR2 FQNEAQ (reference sequence). The CDR3 is CASSPRLAVADTQYF. CDR3 nucleotides: TGTGCCAGCAGCCCTAGACTAGCGGTGGCAGATACGCAGTATTTT.

J is TRBJ2-5 and V is TRBV5-6; TRBD1 agrees at 9 bases. CDR1 and CDR2 from the germline V gene are SGHDT and YYEEEE. Losses at the gene ends were 0 bases for V and 3 bases for J; bases not matched to a gene: 12. CDR3 size: 18 residues. CDR3 in amino acids: CASSLAEGQGWIKETQYF. DNA for the CDR3: TGTGCCAGCAGCTTGGCCGAGGGACAGGGATGGATAAAAGAGACCCAGTACTTC.

The chain links TRBV21-1 to TRBJ2-7; the table names TRBD2, a call not compared with the DNA. TRBV21-1 is described as a pseudogene. This CDR3 contains 16 residues. The DNA of the CDR3 is TGTGCCAGCAGCAACGGAGGTACCCTCAGCTCCTACGAGCAGTACTTC. Protein: CASSNGGTLSSYEQYF.

This clone was counted once. The chain links TRBV5-3 to TRBJ1-4, with 7 bases fitting TRBD1. TRBV5-3 is an ORF; its function is uncertain. The CDR3 has 16 residues. V lost 3 bases to trimming and J lost 4 bases; unmatched junction nucleotides: 9. The CDR3 spells CARSSHRQGRNEKLFF. CDR3 bases: TGTGCCAGAAGCTCTCACAGACAGGGCCGTAATGAAAAACTGTTTTTT.

V and J are TRBV18 and TRBJ1-5; D may be TRBD1 (6 bases). Between the trimmed V and J ends, which lost 5 bases and 6 bases, there was a span of 14 bases. The CDR3 consists of 14 residues. CDR1 and CDR2 from the germline V gene are KGHSH and LQKENI. CDR3 DNA sequence: TGTGCCAGCTCAGAACAGGGAAGCGGTCAGCCCCAGCATTTT. As protein: CASSEQGSGQPQHF.

The gene calls are TRBV19 and TRBJ2-7; TRBD2 agrees at 10 bases. CDR3 length: 14 residues. Germline CDR1 is LNHDA and CDR2 is SQIVND (reference sequence). After removal of 1 base from V and 6 bases from J, the junction contained 3 bases not matched to a gene. The CDR3 nucleotides are TGTGCCAGTAGTATAGCAACTAGCGGGACCGAGCAGTACTTC. This codes for CASSIATSGTEQYF.

This chain connects TRBV5-1 to TRBJ2-7, with D perhaps TRBD2 (7 bases). Looked up from germline, CDR1 is SGHRS and CDR2 is YFSETQ. The germline V and J ends were trimmed by 0 bases and 3 bases, with 13 bases remaining between them. The CDR3 consists of 15 residues. CDR3 in DNA: TGCGCCAGCAGCTTGGGCGGGGGCCCGTACTACGAGCAGTACTTC. Translation gives CASSLGGGPYYEQYF.

J is TRBJ1-2 and V is TRBV15, with 10 nucleotides matching TRBD1. V lost 3 bases to trimming and J lost 9 bases; unmatched junction nucleotides: 7. The CDR3 is 14 amino acids. Germline V lookup: CDR1 LNHNV, CDR2 YYDKDF (reference sequence). The CDR3 reads CATSSWTGGNSYTF. The CDR3 DNA reads as TGTGCCACCAGCAGTTGGACAGGGGGGAATAGCTACACCTTC.

This clone was observed a single time. This sequence joins TRBV11-3 and TRBJ2-7, with 12 bases lining up with TRBD2. The CDR3 totals 16 residues. Germline CDR1 and CDR2: SGHNT and YENEEA. Germline trimming cut 1 base from V and 3 bases from J; bases unmatched to any gene: 4. This chain's CDR3 is CASSLAQTSGGYEQYF. The CDR3 nucleotides are TGTGCCAGCAGCTTAGCCCAGACTAGCGGGGGCTACGAGCAGTACTTC. The complete variable domain, with remaining parts taken from reference TRBV11-3 and TRBJ2-7, reads EAGVVQSPRYKIIEKKQPVAFWCNPISGHNTLYWYLQNLGQGPELLIRYENEEAVDDSQLPKDRFSAERLKGVDSTLKIQPAELGDSAVYLCASSLAQTSGGYEQYFGPGTRLTVT.

The CDR3 is CASSYAGVTDTQYF. In DNA, the CDR3 is TGTGCCAGCAGTTACGCGGGAGTCACAGATACGCAGTATTTT. V usage is TRBV6-6 and J usage is TRBJ2-3, with 7 nucleotides matching TRBD2. The length of the CDR3 is 14 residues. CDR1 MNHNY and CDR2 SVGAGI come from the germline V gene (reference sequence). V lost 2 bases, J lost 2 bases, and 1 base stayed unmatched.